These 21 T cell receptor beta chains were all obtained from the same sample, sequenced in a study of lymphopenia after photon versus proton radiotherapy (dated by TCRdb to the late 2010s). Receptors were amplified or captured by the immunoSEQ multiplex PCR assay. Sourced from immuneACCESS, this table was stored by TCRdb with only in-frame sequences that have V and J called. A share of the clones is absent; for the studies checked, an unresolved V gene accounts for under half, and the remainder has no known explanation. For this sample the table gives tens of thousands of clones, of which 80% to 85% were detected only once. The ten largest clones represent under 4% of the sample. Sequencing was performed on peripheral blood, taken from a patient treated with photon-based radiotherapy. The receptors come from a woman in her 50s with pancreatic cancer.

V gene TRBV6-5 combines with J gene TRBJ1-5, with 7 bases lining up with TRBD1. Unmatched junction bases numbered 6, after V lost 8 bases and J lost 2 bases. The CDR3 spans 14 residues. CDR1 and CDR2 from the germline V gene are MNHEY and SVGAGI. The CDR3 coding sequence is TGTGCCAGCTCGACAGGGTTCGGCAATCAGCCCCAGCATTTT. Translation: CASSTGFGNQPQHF.

This clone appeared once. CDR3 nucleotide sequence: TGTGCCAGCAGCTGGCGGGGCGGGAGGGCCGGAGATACGCAGTATTTT. Encoded protein: CASSWRGGRAGDTQYF. This chain uses TRBV7-2 with TRBJ2-3; TRBD2 aligns across 9 bases. After removal of 4 bases from V and 5 bases from J, the junction contained 10 bases not matched to a gene. This CDR3 spans 16 amino acids. Germline V lookup: CDR1 SGHTA, CDR2 FQGNSA.

This sequence joins TRBV4-3 and TRBJ1-1, with TRBD1 identical over 7 bases. Germline CDR1 and CDR2: LGHNA and YSLEER. The CDR3 spans 16 residues. Germline trimming cut 0 bases from V and 11 bases from J; bases unmatched to any gene: 15. In nucleotides, the CDR3 is TGCGCCAGCAGCCAAGATGTAGGGGGCAGGGGGTTTGAGGCTTTCTTT. Translating gives CASSQDVGGRGFEAFF.

This chain uses TRBV11-2 with TRBJ2-1; 9 bases align to TRBD2. CDR1 and CDR2 (germline): SGHAT, FQNNGV. V shed 1 base and J 7 bases; nucleotides not matched to a gene: 8. The CDR3 length is 16 residues. CDR3 loop: CASSLVLAGIGNEQFF. For the CDR3, the DNA is TGTGCCAGCAGCTTAGTTCTAGCGGGAATCGGTAATGAGCAGTTCTTC.

The chain has TRBV7-2 and TRBJ2-1; 9 bases are a match to TRBD2. The CDR3 loop spans 15 amino acids. V lost 5 bases and J lost 0; bases outside the gene matches: 2. Germline V lookup: CDR1 SGHTA, CDR2 FQGNSA. CDR3 sequence: CASSLSGGSYNEQFF. CDR3 sequence (DNA): TGTGCCAGCAGCCTTAGCGGGGGCTCCTACAATGAGCAGTTCTTC.

This clone was picked up one time. The chain is built from TRBV19 and TRBJ1-5; a possible D gene is TRBD1 (5 bases). Germline CDR1 reads LNHDA; CDR2 reads SQIVND (reference sequence). The CDR3 length is 14 residues. Trimming left V 5 bases short and J 7 bases short, with 15 bases between. The CDR3 DNA is TGTGCCAGTAGTCCCGGGGCGGGAGGCCAGCCCCAGCATTTT. Translating it yields CASSPGAGGQPQHF.

The chain has TRBV19 and TRBJ1-5; D may be TRBD1 (5 bases). Trimming cost V 11 bases and J 0 bases, with 11 bases left between them. In germline, CDR1 is LNHDA, CDR2 SQIVND (reference sequence). There are 13 residues in the CDR3. The CDR3 sequence: CAHRGDSNQPQHF. The CDR3 coding sequence is TGTGCCCATCGGGGGGATAGCAATCAGCCCCAGCATTTT.

V is TRBV28 and J is TRBJ2-7, with 7 positions matching TRBD1. Trimming at V came to 1 base and at J to 0 bases, leaving 3 bases not matched to a gene. Germline V gives CDR1 MDHEN, CDR2 SYDVKM. The CDR3 extends over 15 amino acids. This CDR3 is CASSLYRDSSYEQYF. CDR3 nucleotides: TGTGCCAGCAGTTTATATCGGGACAGCTCCTACGAGCAGTACTTC. The whole variable domain, remainder taken from reference TRBV28 and TRBJ2-7, is DVKVTQSSRYLVKRTGEKVFLECVQDMDHENMFWYRQDPGLGLRLIYFSYDVKMKEKGDIPEGYSVSREKKERFSLILESASTNQTSMYLCASSLYRDSSYEQYFGPGTRLTVT.

V is TRBV4-2 and J is TRBJ1-4; maybe TRBD1 (6 bases). The germline V and J ends were trimmed by 1 base and 5 bases, with 14 bases remaining between them. The CDR3 runs 16 residues. Per germline, CDR1 LGHNA and CDR2 YNFKEQ. The CDR3 region is CASSQGGRGENEKLFF. CDR3 nucleotides: TGTGCCAGCAGCCAAGGGGGGCGGGGGGAAAATGAAAAACTGTTTTTT.

J is TRBJ2-7 and V is TRBV19, with D unresolved. V shed 3 bases and J shed 1 base, with 10 bases lying between them. The CDR3 has 14 amino acids. Germline CDR1 and CDR2: LNHDA and SQIVND (reference sequence). CDR3 region: CASSMTLQSYEQYF. CDR3 DNA: TGTGCCAGTAGTATGACGCTTCAGTCCTACGAGCAGTACTTC. Filled out from reference TRBV19 and TRBJ2-7, the complete variable domain reads DGGITQSPKYLFRKEGQNVTLSCEQNLNHDAMYWYRQDPGQGLRLIYYSQIVNDFQKGDIAEGYSVSREKKESFPLTVTSAQKNPTAFYLCASSMTLQSYEQYFGPGTRLTVT.

The chain carries TRBV7-8 and TRBJ2-3; the match to TRBD2 covers 7 bases. CDR1 is SGHVS, CDR2 FQNEAQ, per germline. CDR3 size: 17 residues. V lost 0 bases, J lost 10 bases, and 16 bases stayed unmatched. CDR3 sequence: CASSLAGTGGHDGSQYF. For the CDR3, the DNA is TGTGCCAGCAGCTTAGCGGGGACGGGAGGCCACGATGGATCGCAGTATTTT.

The chain employs TRBV5-6 and TRBJ2-7, with 14 positions matching TRBD2. CDR1 is SGHDT, CDR2 YYEEEE, per germline. The CDR3 runs to 15 residues. V trimming: 2 bases; J trimming: 4 bases; junction bases outside the gene matches: 2. The DNA of the CDR3 is TGTGCCAGCAGCTTCGGACTAGCGGGGGGATACGAGCAGTACTTC. Translated: CASSFGLAGGYEQYF.

V usage is TRBV6-1 and J usage is TRBJ1-5, with D perhaps matching TRBD1 (6 bases). CDR1 MNHNS and CDR2 SASEGT come from the germline V gene. V lost 4 bases, J lost 0 bases, and 13 bases lay in between. The CDR3 covers 16 residues. In DNA form, the CDR3 reads TGTGCCAGCAGTGGGGGGGCACCATATAGCAATCAGCCCCAGCATTTT. This gives the protein CASSGGAPYSNQPQHF.

The V call is TRBV29-1, the J call TRBJ2-1; TRBD2 matches at 13 bases. The CDR3 totals 17 residues. The germline gives CDR1 SQVTM, CDR2 ANQGSEA. J lost 2 bases, V lost 4 bases, and 8 bases had no gene match. The CDR3 region has the DNA TGCAGCGTTGCTGGGACTAGCGGGGTTAAGGCCTACAATGAGCAGTTCTTC. Encoded protein: CSVAGTSGVKAYNEQFF.

The gene calls are TRBV7-9 and TRBJ1-2; TRBD1 matches at 7 bases. Trimming took 5 bases from V and 2 from J; bases not matched to a gene: 8. The CDR3 contains 15 residues. Looked up from germline, CDR1 is SEHNR and CDR2 is FQNEAQ (reference sequence). CDR3 amino acids: CASSALGGQNYGYTF. CDR3 bases: TGTGCCAGCAGCGCCCTGGGGGGACAGAACTATGGCTACACCTTC.

The J gene is TRBJ1-2, the V gene TRBV29-1; D remains ambiguous. Per the germline V gene, CDR1 is SQVTM and CDR2 is ANQGSEA. V lost 3 bases to trimming and J lost 6 bases, with 2 bases between them. The CDR3 is 9 residues long. CDR3 DNA sequence: TGCAGCGTTGAGGATGGCTACACCTTC. Translation gives CSVEDGYTF.

This clone was observed a few times. This chain joins TRBV5-4 and TRBJ2-7, with D perhaps TRBD2 (5 bases). Between the trimmed V and J ends, which lost 0 bases and 6 bases, there was a span of 7 bases. The CDR3 consists of 12 residues. Germline V gene lookup returns CDR1 SGHNT and CDR2 YYREEE (reference sequence). The CDR3 sequence: CASSLGGREQYF. CDR3 sequence (DNA): TGTGCCAGCAGCTTGGGAGGGCGCGAGCAGTACTTC.

V and J are TRBV27 and TRBJ2-5; 7 bases fit TRBD1. V shed 11 bases and J 3 bases; nucleotides not matched to a gene: 12. CDR3 size: 14 residues. CDR1 is MNHEY and CDR2 is SMNVEV in the germline V gene (reference sequence). Here the CDR3 reads CALRTPGQKETQYF. The CDR3 DNA reads as TGTGCCCTTCGGACACCGGGACAGAAAGAGACCCAGTACTTC.

The chain links TRBV20-1 to TRBJ1-1, with 7 bases identical to TRBD1. V dropped 7 bases and J dropped 7; count of bases not matched to a gene: 6. The germline V gene encodes CDR1 DFQATT and CDR2 SNEGSKA (reference sequence). The CDR3 is made up of 11 amino acids. The DNA for the CDR3 is TGCAGTGGAGGGGGCGTCAATGAAGCTTTCTTT. Its translation is CSGGGVNEAFF.

The rearrangement joins TRBV19 to TRBJ1-2; no clear D. The germline V gene has CDR1 LNHDA and CDR2 SQIVND (reference sequence). The ends were cut back, 6 bases at V and 5 bases at J, with 16 bases in the middle. The CDR3 has 14 residues. CDR3 region: CASSPGVGGYGYTF. Here the CDR3 DNA reads TGTGCCAGTAGCCCCGGAGTTGGTGGGTATGGCTACACCTTC.

This chain joins TRBV7-3 and TRBJ2-6; 10 bases map to TRBD2. The germline V gene encodes CDR1 SGHTA and CDR2 FQGTGA. The V gene end was trimmed by 2 bases and the J gene end by 0 bases; junction bases not matched to a gene: 4. The CDR3 length is 18 residues. CDR3 sequence reads: CASSLQLAGYSGANVLTF. CDR3 DNA: TGTGCCAGCAGCTTACAACTAGCGGGGTACTCTGGGGCCAACGTCCTGACTTTC.